The sample holds many counts of the clone carrying this T cell receptor (beta chain). The antigen is undetermined. These data belong to a study of regulatory T cells in long-lasting Graves disease. V was clipped by 2 bases and J by 6 bases, with 7 bases between them. Germline CDR1 SGHVS, CDR2 FNYEAQ. The CDR3 covers 13 residues. Overall study findings and caveats: Results may be inaccurate due to the small sample size. Reduced TCR diversity was observed in persistent Graves' patients versus newly diagnosed patients.

In building TCR beta libraries, iRepertoire HTBI primers were used together with Arm-PCR of CDR3 regions. MiXCR, applied by TCRdb to the multiplex PCR reads, yields one record per CDR3 protein. Here the sample spans about 530,000 distinct CDR3 sequences, 15% to 20% being singletons. Time point noted: newly diagnosed GD, antithyroid drugs for less than 3 months. Following extraction of RNA from PBMCs, that RNA was used to make the TCR library. Approximately 9.6 milliliters of peripheral blood were drawn into EDTA tubes. This sample also appeared in a second study, on T cells in Graves' hyperthyroidism and ophthalmopathy.

V and J are TRBV7-6 and TRBJ1-4; D is unclear. The receptor comes from a middle-aged woman with Graves disease. Sequencing was performed on peripheral blood mononuclear cells (PBMCs), taken at new diagnosis, from a patient treated with antithyroid drugs. The CDR3 is CASSLSPDEKLFF. The DNA for the CDR3 is TGTGCCAGCAGCTTATCGCCAGATGAAAAACTGTTTTTT.